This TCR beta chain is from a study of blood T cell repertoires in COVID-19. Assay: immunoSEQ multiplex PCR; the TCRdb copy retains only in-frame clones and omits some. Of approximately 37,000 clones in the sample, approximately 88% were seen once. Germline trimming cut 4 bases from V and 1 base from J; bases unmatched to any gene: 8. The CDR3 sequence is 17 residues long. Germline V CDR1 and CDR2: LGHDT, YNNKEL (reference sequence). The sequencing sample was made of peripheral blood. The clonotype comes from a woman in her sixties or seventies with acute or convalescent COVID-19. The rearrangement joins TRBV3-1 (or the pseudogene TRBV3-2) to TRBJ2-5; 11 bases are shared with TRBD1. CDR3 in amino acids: CASSPSPGQGVQETQYF. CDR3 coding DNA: TGTGCCAGCAGCCCATCCCCGGGACAGGGGGTCCAAGAGACCCAGTACTTC.